This TCR beta chain stems from a study of OX40 agonist ivuxolimab in advanced cancers. Study-wide results and caveats: Averaged across samples, CD8+ T cells carried more expanded clones than CD4+ did.

The germline V and J ends were trimmed by 3 bases and 3 bases, with 12 bases remaining between them. Germline V lookup: CDR1 LGHNT, CDR2 FRNRAP. The CDR3 sequence is 15 residues long. This table comes from immunoSEQ multiplex PCR, and its TCRdb copy is limited to in-frame clones, with some not included. The repertoire holds 55,000 to 90,000 clones, with 85% to 90% as singletons. Turning to this clone: Its antigen is unidentified.

This specimen was CD4+ or CD8+ T cells sorted from blood, taken in a trial of the OX40 agonist ivuxolimab. The sequence was collected from an adult with an advanced solid tumor such as melanoma, head and neck, liver or kidney cancer. The chain joins TRBV12-5 to TRBJ2-1; TRBD1 or TRBD2 may be the D gene (5 bases each). The CDR3 DNA follows: TGTGCTAGTGGTTTAGCCGGGACGGACTACAATGAGCAGTTCTTC. This codes for CASGLAGTDYNEQFF.